The clone carrying this T cell receptor (beta chain) has only a few counts. The data were obtained in a study of T-cell memory formation after mild COVID-19. V dropped 0 bases and J dropped 8 bases, with 19 bases sitting between them. The CDR3 runs to 16 residues. Germline V gene lookup returns CDR1 SEHNR and CDR2 FQNEAQ (reference sequence). TCRdb re-called the 5' RACE reads through MiXCR, storing one row per CDR3 protein. Here the sample spans 250,000 to 400,000 distinct CDR3 sequences, around an eighth being singletons. This chain connects TRBV7-9 to TRBJ1-2; possibly TRBD1 for D (6 bases). Sequenced sample: PBMCs or a T cell subset sorted from them (not recorded which). This TCR derives from a man younger than 35 who had mild COVID-19 (a few samples of this study predate the infection). Cell type and time point are not known. The CDR3 reads CASSLASGGAFLGYTF. The CDR3 coding sequence is TGTGCCAGCAGCTTAGCATCTGGGGGCGCTTTTCTAGGCTACACCTTC.